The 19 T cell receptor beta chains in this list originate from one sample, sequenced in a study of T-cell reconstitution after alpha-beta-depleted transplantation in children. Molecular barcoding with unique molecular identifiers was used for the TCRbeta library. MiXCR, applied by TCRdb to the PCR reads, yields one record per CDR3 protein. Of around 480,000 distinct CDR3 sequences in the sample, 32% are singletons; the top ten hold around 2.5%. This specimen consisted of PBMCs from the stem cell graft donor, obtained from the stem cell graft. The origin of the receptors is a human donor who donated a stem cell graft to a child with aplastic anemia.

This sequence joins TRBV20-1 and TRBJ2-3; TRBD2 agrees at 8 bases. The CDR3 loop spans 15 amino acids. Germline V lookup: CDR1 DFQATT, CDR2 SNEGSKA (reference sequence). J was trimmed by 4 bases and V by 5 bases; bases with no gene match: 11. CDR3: CSARGGGRQADTQYF. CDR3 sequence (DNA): TGCAGTGCTCGGGGGGGCGGGAGGCAGGCAGATACGCAGTATTTT.

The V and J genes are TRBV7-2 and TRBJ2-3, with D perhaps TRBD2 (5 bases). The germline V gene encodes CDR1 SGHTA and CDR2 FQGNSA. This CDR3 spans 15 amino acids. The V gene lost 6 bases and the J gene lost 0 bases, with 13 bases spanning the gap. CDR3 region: CASRDFAVSTDTQYF. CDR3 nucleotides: TGTGCCAGCAGGGACTTTGCGGTTAGCACAGATACGCAGTATTTT.

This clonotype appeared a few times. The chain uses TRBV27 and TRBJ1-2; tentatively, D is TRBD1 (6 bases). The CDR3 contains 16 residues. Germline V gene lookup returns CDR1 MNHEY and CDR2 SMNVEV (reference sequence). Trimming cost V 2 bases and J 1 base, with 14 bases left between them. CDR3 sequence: CASSLRTGGHNYGYTF. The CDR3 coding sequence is TGTGCCAGCAGTTTACGTACGGGGGGACATAACTATGGCTACACCTTC.

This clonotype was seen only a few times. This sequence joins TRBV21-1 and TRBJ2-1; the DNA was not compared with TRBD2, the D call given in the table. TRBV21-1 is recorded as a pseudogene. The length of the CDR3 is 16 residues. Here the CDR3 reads CASSKGRRIRDREQFF. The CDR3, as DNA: TGTGCCAGCAGCAAAGGGAGGCGGATACGAGACCGTGAGCAGTTCTTC.

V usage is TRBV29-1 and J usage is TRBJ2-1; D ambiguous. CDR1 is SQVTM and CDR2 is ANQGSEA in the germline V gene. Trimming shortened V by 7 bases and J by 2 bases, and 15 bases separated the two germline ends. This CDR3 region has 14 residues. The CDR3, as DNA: TGCAGCGCTTCCAAGGACCCAACCTACAATGAGCAGTTCTTC. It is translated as CSASKDPTYNEQFF.

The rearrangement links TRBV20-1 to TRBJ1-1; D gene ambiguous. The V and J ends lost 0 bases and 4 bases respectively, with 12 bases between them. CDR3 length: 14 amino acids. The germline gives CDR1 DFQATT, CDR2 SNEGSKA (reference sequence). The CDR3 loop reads CSARDPTSGTEAFF. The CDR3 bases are TGCAGTGCTAGAGATCCAACCTCGGGCACTGAAGCTTTCTTT.

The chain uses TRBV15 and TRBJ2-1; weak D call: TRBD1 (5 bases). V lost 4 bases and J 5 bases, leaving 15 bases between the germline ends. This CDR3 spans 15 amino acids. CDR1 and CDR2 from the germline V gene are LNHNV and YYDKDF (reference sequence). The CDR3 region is CATSKEDSLNNEQFF. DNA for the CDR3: TGTGCCACCAGCAAAGAAGACAGTCTAAACAATGAGCAGTTCTTC.

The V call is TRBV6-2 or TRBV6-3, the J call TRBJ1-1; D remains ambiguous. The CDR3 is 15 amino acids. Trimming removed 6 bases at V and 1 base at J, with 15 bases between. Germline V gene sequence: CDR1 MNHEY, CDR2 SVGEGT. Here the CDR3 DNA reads TGTGCCAGCAGCATTACTCGGGCAGCGAACACTGAAGCTTTCTTT. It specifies CASSITRAANTEAFF.

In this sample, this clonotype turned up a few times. CDR3: CSVERLADAYNEQFF. The CDR3 DNA is TGCAGCGTTGAGCGCCTAGCGGACGCCTACAATGAGCAGTTCTTC. The rearrangement joins TRBV29-1 to TRBJ2-1; TRBD2 matches at 7 bases. The germline V gene has CDR1 SQVTM and CDR2 ANQGSEA. V was clipped by 3 bases and J by 2 bases; unmatched bases: 7. The CDR3 totals 15 residues.

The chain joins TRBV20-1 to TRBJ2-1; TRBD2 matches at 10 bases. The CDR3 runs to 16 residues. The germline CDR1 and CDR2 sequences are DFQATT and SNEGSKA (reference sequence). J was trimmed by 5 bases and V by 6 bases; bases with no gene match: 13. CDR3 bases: TGCAGTGCCCAGGCGGCTAGCGGGAGTATCCACAATGAGCAGTTCTTC. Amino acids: CSAQAASGSIHNEQFF.

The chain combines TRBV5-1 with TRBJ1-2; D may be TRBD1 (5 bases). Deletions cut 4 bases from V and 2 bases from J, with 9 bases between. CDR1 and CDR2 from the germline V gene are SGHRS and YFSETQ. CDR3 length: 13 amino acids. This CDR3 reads CASSIDSNYGYTF. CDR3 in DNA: TGCGCCAGCAGCATAGACAGCAACTATGGCTACACCTTC.

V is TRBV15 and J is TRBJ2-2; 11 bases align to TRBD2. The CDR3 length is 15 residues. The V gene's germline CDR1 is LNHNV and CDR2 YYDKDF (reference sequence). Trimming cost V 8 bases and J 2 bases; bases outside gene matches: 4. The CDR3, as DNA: TGTGCCACCCTACTAGCGGGAGATAACACCGGGGAGCTGTTTTTT. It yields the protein CATLLAGDNTGELFF.

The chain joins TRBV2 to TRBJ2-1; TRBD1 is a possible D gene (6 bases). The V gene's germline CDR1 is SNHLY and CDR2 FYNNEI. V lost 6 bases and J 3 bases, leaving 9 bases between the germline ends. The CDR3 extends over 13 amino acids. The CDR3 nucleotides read TGTGCCAGCAGCCGGGACAACTACAATGAGCAGTTCTTC. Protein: CASSRDNYNEQFF. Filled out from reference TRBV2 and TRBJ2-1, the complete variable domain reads EPEVTQTPSHQVTQMGQEVILRCVPISNHLYFYWYRQILGQKVEFLVSFYNNEISEKSEIFDDQFSVERPDGSNFTLKIRSTKLEDSAMYFCASSRDNYNEQFFGPGTRLTVL.

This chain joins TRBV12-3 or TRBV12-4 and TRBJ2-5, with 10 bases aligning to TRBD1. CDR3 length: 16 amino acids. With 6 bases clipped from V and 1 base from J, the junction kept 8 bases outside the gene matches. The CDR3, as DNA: TGTGCCAGCAGCCAAAGCGGGACAGGGGTCCAAGAGACCCAGTACTTC. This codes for CASSQSGTGVQETQYF.

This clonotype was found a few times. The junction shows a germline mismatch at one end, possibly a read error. CDR3 nucleotide sequence: TGTGCCAGCAGCTTAGCCCAAATAATACAGGGGTATTGG. Its protein is CASSLAQIIQGYW. The V gene is TRBV7-2, the J gene TRBJ2-3; TRBD1 matches at 7 bases. The CDR3 totals 13 residues. CDR1 is SGHTA and CDR2 is FQGNSA in the germline V gene.

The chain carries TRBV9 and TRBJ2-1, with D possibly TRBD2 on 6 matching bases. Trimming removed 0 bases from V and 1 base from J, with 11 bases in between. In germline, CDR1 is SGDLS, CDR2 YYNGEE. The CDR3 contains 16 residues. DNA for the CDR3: TGTGCCAGCAGCGTAGGTCACCGGGGGTCCTACAATGAGCAGTTCTTC. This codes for CASSVGHRGSYNEQFF.

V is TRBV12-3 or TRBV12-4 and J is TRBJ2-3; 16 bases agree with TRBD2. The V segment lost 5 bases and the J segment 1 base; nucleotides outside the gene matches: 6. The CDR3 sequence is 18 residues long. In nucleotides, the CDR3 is TGTGCCAGCAGTCCGGGACTAGCGGGAGGGCGGGGCACAGATACGCAGTATTTT. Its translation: CASSPGLAGGRGTDTQYF.

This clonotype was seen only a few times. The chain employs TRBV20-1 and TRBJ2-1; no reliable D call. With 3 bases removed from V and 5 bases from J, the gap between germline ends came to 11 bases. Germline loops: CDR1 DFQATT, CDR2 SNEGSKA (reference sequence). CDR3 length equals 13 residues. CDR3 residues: CSASWLAHNEQFF. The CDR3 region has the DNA TGCAGTGCTAGTTGGCTCGCTCACAATGAGCAGTTCTTC.

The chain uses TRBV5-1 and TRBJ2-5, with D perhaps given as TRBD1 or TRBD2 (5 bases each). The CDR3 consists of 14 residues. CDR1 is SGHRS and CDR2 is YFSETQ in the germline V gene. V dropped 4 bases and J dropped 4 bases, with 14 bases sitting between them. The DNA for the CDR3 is TGCGCCAGCAGCCGGGGCTACTCGGGAGAGACCCAGTACTTC. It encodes CASSRGYSGETQYF. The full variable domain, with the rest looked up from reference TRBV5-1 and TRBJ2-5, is KAGVTQTPRYLIKTRGQQVTLSCSPISGHRSVSWYQQTPGQGLQFLFEYFSETQRNKGNFPGRFSGRQFSNSRSEMNVSTLELGDSALYLCASSRGYSGETQYFGPGTRLLVL.